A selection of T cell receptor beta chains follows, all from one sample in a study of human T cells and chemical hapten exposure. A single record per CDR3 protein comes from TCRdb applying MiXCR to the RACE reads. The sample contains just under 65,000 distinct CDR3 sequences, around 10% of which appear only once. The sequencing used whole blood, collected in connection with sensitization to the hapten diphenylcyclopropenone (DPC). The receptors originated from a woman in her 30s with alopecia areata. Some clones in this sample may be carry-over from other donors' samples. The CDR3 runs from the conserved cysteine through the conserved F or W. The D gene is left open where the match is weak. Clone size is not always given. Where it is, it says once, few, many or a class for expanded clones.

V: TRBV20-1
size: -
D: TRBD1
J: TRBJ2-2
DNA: TGCAGTGCTAGAACCAGGGGGCGCACCGGGGAGCTGTTTTTT
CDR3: CSARTRGRTGELFF

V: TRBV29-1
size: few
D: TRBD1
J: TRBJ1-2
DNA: TGCAGCGCGTTGGGGACGACAGGGGATGGAAGCTACACCTTC
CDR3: CSALGTTGDGSYTF

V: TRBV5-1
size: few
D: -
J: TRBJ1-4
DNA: TGCGCCAGCAGCTTCGGAACTGGGGATGAAAAACTGTTTTTT
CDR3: CASSFGTGDEKLFF

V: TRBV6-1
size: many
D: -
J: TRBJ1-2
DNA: TGTGCCAGCAGTGAAGCGTCGGCAGTAACGTATGGCTACACCTTC
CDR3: CASSEASAVTYGYTF

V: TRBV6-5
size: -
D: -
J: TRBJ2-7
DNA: TGTGCCAGCAGTTACTCGAACCGTCCGGCGTCGCGGGAGCAGTACTTC
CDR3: CASSYSNRPASREQYF

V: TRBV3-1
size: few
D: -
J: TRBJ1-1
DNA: TGTGCCAGCAGCCAAGTGAGGGGGAGGAAAACTGAAGCTTTCTTT
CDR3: CASSQVRGRKTEAFF

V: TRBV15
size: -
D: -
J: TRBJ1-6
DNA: TGTGCCACCAGCATCTCGGAGTATTCACCCCTCCACTTT
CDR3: CATSISEYSPLHF

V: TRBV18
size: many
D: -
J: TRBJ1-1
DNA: TGTGCCAGCTCACCCAATGGGGATGACACTGAAGCTTTCTTT
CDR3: CASSPNGDDTEAFF

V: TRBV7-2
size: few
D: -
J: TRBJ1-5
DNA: TGTGCCAGCAGCACCCCGACAATCCAGGGGAATCAGCCCCAGCATTTT
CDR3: CASSTPTIQGNQPQHF

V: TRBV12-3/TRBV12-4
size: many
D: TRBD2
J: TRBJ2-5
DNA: TGTGCCAGCAGTTTCTTAGCGGGAGGGGTCCCACAAGAGACCCAGTACTTC
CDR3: CASSFLAGGVPQETQYF

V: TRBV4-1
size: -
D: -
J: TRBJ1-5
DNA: TGCGCCAGCAGCCAATTCAGGCTTGAGCCCCAGCATTTT
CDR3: CASSQFRLEPQHF

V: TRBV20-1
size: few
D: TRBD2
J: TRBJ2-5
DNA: TGCAGTGCTAGTTTCCTAGCGGGGGTGGAGACCCAGTACTTC
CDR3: CSASFLAGVETQYF

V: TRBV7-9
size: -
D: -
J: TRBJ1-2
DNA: TGTGCCAGCAGCTTATCACAGGATAACTATGGCTACACCTTC
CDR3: CASSLSQDNYGYTF

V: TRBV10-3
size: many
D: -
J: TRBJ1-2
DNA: TGTGCCATCAGGGGCTATACAAACTATGGCTACACCTTC
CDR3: CAIRGYTNYGYTF

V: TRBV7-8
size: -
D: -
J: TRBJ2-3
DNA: TGTGCCAGCAGCTTAGGGGCAGGCACAGATACGCAGTATTTT
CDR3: CASSLGAGTDTQYF

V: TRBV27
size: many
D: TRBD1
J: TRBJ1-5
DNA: TGTGCCAGTAAGGACAGGGGCAATCAGCCCCAGCATTTT
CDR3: CASKDRGNQPQHF

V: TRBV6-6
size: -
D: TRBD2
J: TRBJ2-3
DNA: TGTGCCAGCAAGCGGGGGGAACCAGATACGCAGTATTTT
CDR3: CASKRGEPDTQYF

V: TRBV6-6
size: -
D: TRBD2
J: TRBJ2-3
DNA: TGTGCCAGCAGACATCAGCGGGGGGGCATCACAGATACGCAGTATTTT
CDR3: CASRHQRGGITDTQYF

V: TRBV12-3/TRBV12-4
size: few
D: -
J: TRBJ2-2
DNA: TGTGCCTCACTTATGGGGGTTCGGGGCACCGGGGAGCTGTTTTTT
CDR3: CASLMGVRGTGELFF

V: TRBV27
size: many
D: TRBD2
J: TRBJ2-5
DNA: TGTGCCAGCAGCTCCTCTAGCGGGGGGGCCTTCCAAGAGACCCAGTACTTC
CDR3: CASSSSSGGAFQETQYF

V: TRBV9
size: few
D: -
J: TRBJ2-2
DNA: TGTGCCAGCAGCGTAGAAGCTAGAAACACCGGGGAGCTGTTTTTT
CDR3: CASSVEARNTGELFF

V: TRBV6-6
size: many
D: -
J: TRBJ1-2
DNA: TGTGCCAGCAGCACGACAGCCACTAACTATGGCTACACCTTC
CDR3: CASSTTATNYGYTF

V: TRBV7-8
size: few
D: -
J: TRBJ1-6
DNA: TGTGCCAGCAGCTTAGTGGTCGCTAATAACTCACCCCTCCACTTT
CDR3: CASSLVVANNSPLHF

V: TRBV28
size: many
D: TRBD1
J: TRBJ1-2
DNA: TGTGCCAGCAGTTCCCGGACAGGGGGAGACTACTATGGCTACACCTTC
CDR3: CASSSRTGGDYYGYTF

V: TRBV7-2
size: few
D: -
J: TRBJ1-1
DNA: TGTGCCAGCAGCTTTTTCCCCGCTGAAGCTTTCTTT
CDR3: CASSFFPAEAFF

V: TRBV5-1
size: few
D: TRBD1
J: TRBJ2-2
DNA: TGCGCCAAGGACAGGGACAACCCCCCAACCGGGGAGCTGTTTTTT
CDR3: CAKDRDNPPTGELFF

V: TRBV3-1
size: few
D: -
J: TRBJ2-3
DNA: TGTGCCAGCAGCCAAGAGCCAGGTAGCCCAGATACGCAGTATTTT
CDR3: CASSQEPGSPDTQYF

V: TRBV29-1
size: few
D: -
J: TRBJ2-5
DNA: TGCAGCGTTGATACTGGGGCTGAGACCCAGTACTTC
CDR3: CSVDTGAETQYF

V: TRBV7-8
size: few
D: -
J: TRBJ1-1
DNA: TGTGCCAGCAGCTTAGGGACAGCGAACACTGAAGCTTTCTTT
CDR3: CASSLGTANTEAFF

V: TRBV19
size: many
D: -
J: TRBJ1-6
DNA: TGTGCCAGTAGTTACCTCCAGGGATCCGGGAACTCACCCCTCCACTTT
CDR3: CASSYLQGSGNSPLHF

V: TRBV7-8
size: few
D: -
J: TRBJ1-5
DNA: TGTGCCAGCAGCTTAGATTGGAATCAGCCCCAGCATTTT
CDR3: CASSLDWNQPQHF

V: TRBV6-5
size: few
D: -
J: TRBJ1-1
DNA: TGTGCCAGCAGTTACGACAGGCTCGCTGAAGCTTTCTTT
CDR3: CASSYDRLAEAFF

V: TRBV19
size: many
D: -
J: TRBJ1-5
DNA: TGTGCCAGTACTCCCTACGGCTCGGGGAATCAGCCCCAGCATTTT
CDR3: CASTPYGSGNQPQHF